Detailed here is one T cell receptor beta chain. Recruitment covered 20 to 25 US areas and drew participants whose ages spanned 18 to 89 years. Either two negative PCRs, clearance, or symptom resolution qualified Cohort 3 donors as recovered. Germline V gene data show CDR1 as SGHRS and CDR2 as YFSETQ. With V trimmed by 0 bases and J by 2 bases, 2 bases remained unmatched. This CDR3 is 16 amino acids long. These data originate in a study of blood T cell repertoires in COVID-19. Original processing methods: Cell counts per sample came from amplifying reference gene primers. The protocol was immunoSEQ multiplex PCR, while the TCRdb copy is restricted to in-frame clones and leaves out a portion. The V and J calls and the clone size are those of that table, but D and trimming were determined from the DNA. The sample comprises fewer than 200,000 clones, approximately 84% of which are singletons, and 10% to 15% rests with the top ten.

The TCR originated in a man aged 50 to 60 who had recovered from COVID-19. Sequenced input: PBMCs or T cells enriched from blood (not recorded which). The chain uses TRBV5-1 and TRBJ1-5; 10 bases agree with TRBD1. The CDR3 loop is CASSLGGTGGNQPQHF. The CDR3 bases are TGCGCCAGCAGCTTGGGGGGGACAGGGGGCAATCAGCCCCAGCATTTT.